These T cell receptor beta chains were read from a single sample in a study of T cells after yellow fever vaccination. A single record per CDR3 protein comes from TCRdb applying MiXCR to the 5' RACE reads. The table records 500,000 to 650,000 distinct CDR3 sequences, about 15% of them present only once. The source material was PBMCs, sampled 5 days after the first yellow fever vaccination. All receptors come from a man aged 18 to 29 who received the YFV17D yellow fever vaccine. The CDR3 runs from the conserved cysteine through the conserved F or W. The order of the fields is V gene, J gene, clone size, D gene, CDR3 protein, CDR3 DNA. A D gene is named only where the DNA matches it firmly. Clone size is shown for a subset of rows, as once, few, many or a class of expanded clone.

V: TRBV2
J: TRBJ1-5
size: few
D: NA
CDR3: CASSEQRSDQPQHF
DNA: TGTGCCAGCAGTGAGCAACGTAGCGATCAGCCCCAGCATTTT

V: TRBV5-1
J: TRBJ1-5
size: NA
D: NA
CDR3: CASSFAPDQPQHF
DNA: TGCGCCAGCAGCTTTGCGCCCGATCAGCCCCAGCATTTT

V: TRBV7-9
J: TRBJ2-1
size: NA
D: NA
CDR3: CASSRILGREQFF
DNA: TGTGCCAGCAGCCGAATTTTAGGTCGGGAGCAGTTCTTC

V: TRBV10-3
J: TRBJ1-1
size: few
D: TRBD1
CDR3: CASTGTGGGEAFF
DNA: TGTGCCAGCACCGGGACAGGGGGTGGTGAAGCTTTCTTT

V: TRBV5-1
J: TRBJ2-2
size: NA
D: TRBD1
CDR3: CASSLRGGQVIGELFF
DNA: TGCGCCAGCAGCTTGCGAGGGGGCCAAGTCATCGGGGAGCTGTTTTTT

V: TRBV2
J: TRBJ2-1
size: few
D: NA
CDR3: CASSRDADGNEQFF
DNA: TGTGCCAGCAGTCGCGACGCAGACGGCAATGAGCAGTTCTTC

V: TRBV4-3
J: TRBJ2-3
size: NA
D: TRBD2
CDR3: CASSQGARGADTQYF
DNA: TGCGCCAGCAGCCAAGGTGCCCGGGGGGCAGATACGCAGTATTTT

V: TRBV10-3
J: TRBJ2-4
size: few
D: TRBD1
CDR3: CATGDSLNIQYF
DNA: TGTGCCACCGGGGACAGCTTAAACATTCAGTACTTC

V: TRBV7-9
J: TRBJ2-5
size: NA
D: NA
CDR3: CASSQWPETQYF
DNA: TGTGCCAGCAGCCAATGGCCGGAGACCCAGTACTTC

V: TRBV5-1
J: TRBJ2-3
size: NA
D: TRBD1
CDR3: CASSLARGLVADTQYF
DNA: TGCGCCAGCAGCTTGGCTAGGGGGCTGGTCGCAGATACGCAGTATTTT

V: TRBV10-2
J: TRBJ1-1
size: few
D: NA
CDR3: CASSEPQGNTEAFF
DNA: TGCGCCAGCAGTGAGCCGCAGGGGAACACTGAAGCTTTCTTT

V: TRBV5-4
J: TRBJ2-5
size: NA
D: NA
CDR3: CASSKPGNVGETQYF
DNA: TGTGCCAGCAGCAAGCCAGGGAATGTAGGAGAGACCCAGTACTTC

V: TRBV6-5
J: TRBJ1-5
size: NA
D: TRBD1
CDR3: CASSSLGPRDRDQIGPQHF
DNA: TGTGCCAGCAGTTCCTTAGGCCCCCGCGACAGGGACCAGATTGGGCCCCAGCATTTT

V: TRBV5-1
J: TRBJ1-2
size: few
D: NA
CDR3: CASSLDRSSYGYTF
DNA: TGCGCCAGCAGCTTGGACAGGTCCTCCTATGGCTACACCTTC

V: TRBV5-1
J: TRBJ2-7
size: few
D: TRBD1
CDR3: CASTRGYSYEQYF
DNA: TGCGCCAGCACCAGGGGGTACTCCTACGAGCAGTACTTC

V: TRBV5-1
J: TRBJ2-1
size: NA
D: NA
CDR3: CASSLSHPSYNEQFF
DNA: TGCGCCAGCAGCTTGTCTCACCCATCCTACAATGAGCAGTTCTTC

V: TRBV6-1
J: TRBJ2-5
size: NA
D: NA
CDR3: CASSTTFANQETQYF
DNA: TGTGCCAGCAGTACGACCTTCGCCAACCAAGAGACCCAGTACTTC

V: TRBV7-2
J: TRBJ1-1
size: NA
D: NA
CDR3: CASSLASGAGRNTEAFF
DNA: TGTGCCAGCAGCTTAGCGAGTGGGGCAGGGAGGAACACTGAAGCTTTCTTT

V: TRBV11-2
J: TRBJ2-1
size: NA
D: NA
CDR3: CASSELSSFYNEQFF
DNA: TGTGCCAGCAGCGAGCTGTCCAGCTTTTACAATGAGCAGTTCTTC

V: TRBV7-2
J: TRBJ2-2
size: NA
D: TRBD1
CDR3: CASSPKQGVYTGELFF
DNA: TGTGCCAGCAGCCCTAAACAGGGGGTATACACCGGGGAGCTGTTTTTT

V: TRBV5-1
J: TRBJ2-1
size: NA
D: NA
CDR3: CASWSTYNEQFF
DNA: TGCGCCAGCTGGAGTACCTACAATGAGCAGTTCTTC

V: TRBV18
J: TRBJ2-5
size: NA
D: NA
CDR3: CASSPPGIVETQYF
DNA: TGTGCCAGCTCACCGCCTGGAATCGTAGAGACCCAGTACTTC

V: TRBV11-1
J: TRBJ1-6
size: NA
D: TRBD1
CDR3: CASSFGQGESPLHF
DNA: TGTGCCAGCAGCTTCGGACAGGGGGAATCACCCCTCCACTTT

V: TRBV6-1
J: TRBJ2-1
size: few
D: NA
CDR3: CASSIAGVPYNEQFF
DNA: TGTGCCAGCAGTATCGCCGGGGTCCCCTACAATGAGCAGTTCTTC

V: TRBV12-3/TRBV12-4
J: TRBJ2-1
size: few
D: NA
CDR3: CASSFGRWRQFF
DNA: TGTGCCAGCAGTTTTGGTCGGTGGAGACAGTTCTTC

V: TRBV18
J: TRBJ2-2
size: NA
D: TRBD1
CDR3: CASSPPSRGSTGELFF
DNA: TGTGCCAGCTCACCACCATCCAGGGGGAGCACCGGGGAGCTGTTTTTT

V: TRBV12-3/TRBV12-4
J: TRBJ2-3
size: NA
D: NA
CDR3: CASSPEPGLTQYF
DNA: TGTGCCAGCAGTCCAGAGCCGGGATTAACGCAGTATTTT

V: TRBV19
J: TRBJ2-7
size: few
D: NA
CDR3: CASSIQGNYEQYF
DNA: TGTGCCAGTAGTATTCAGGGGAACTACGAGCAGTACTTC

V: TRBV6-5
J: TRBJ2-1
size: NA
D: NA
CDR3: CASSSGHLGFNEQFF
DNA: TGTGCCAGCAGTTCTGGACATTTGGGTTTCAATGAGCAGTTCTTC

V: TRBV7-8
J: TRBJ2-3
size: few
D: TRBD2
CDR3: CASSLESGGAADTQYF
DNA: TGTGCCAGCAGCTTAGAAAGCGGGGGGGCCGCAGATACGCAGTATTTT

V: TRBV12-5
J: TRBJ1-6
size: NA
D: NA
CDR3: CASGLAKQDNSPLHF
DNA: TGTGCTAGTGGTTTGGCCAAACAGGACAATTCACCCCTCCACTTT

V: TRBV20-1
J: TRBJ1-4
size: NA
D: NA
CDR3: CSARQATNEKLFF
DNA: TGCAGTGCCCGACAAGCAACTAATGAAAAACTGTTTTTT

V: TRBV5-6
J: TRBJ2-5
size: NA
D: NA
CDR3: CASSFGSEETQYF
DNA: TGTGCCAGCAGCTTTGGAAGTGAAGAGACCCAGTACTTC

V: TRBV6-1
J: TRBJ1-5
size: NA
D: NA
CDR3: CASRTGGNYQPQHF
DNA: TGTGCCAGTAGGACGGGGGGAAATTATCAGCCCCAGCATTTT

V: TRBV29-1
J: TRBJ1-2
size: many
D: NA
CDR3: CSVEPGPNYGYTF
DNA: TGCAGCGTTGAACCGGGGCCTAACTATGGCTACACCTTC

V: TRBV12-3/TRBV12-4
J: TRBJ2-7
size: few
D: NA
CDR3: CASSYDRSHEQYF
DNA: TGTGCCAGCAGTTACGACAGGTCTCACGAGCAGTACTTC

V: TRBV6-5
J: TRBJ2-7
size: few
D: NA
CDR3: CASTDSRWEQYF
DNA: TGTGCCAGCACCGACAGTAGGTGGGAGCAGTACTTC

V: TRBV6-5
J: TRBJ2-5
size: few
D: TRBD1
CDR3: CASRRSPGQGRETQYF
DNA: TGTGCCAGCAGACGTTCTCCGGGACAGGGGCGGGAGACCCAGTACTTC

V: TRBV19
J: TRBJ1-5
size: NA
D: NA
CDR3: CASSAYDISNQPQHF
DNA: TGTGCCAGTAGCGCCTATGACATTAGCAATCAGCCCCAGCATTTT

V: TRBV11-2
J: TRBJ2-3
size: NA
D: NA
CDR3: CASSLPRDRVSRGGSTDTQYF
DNA: TGTGCCAGCAGCTTACCCCGGGACAGGGTGTCGCGGGGGGGAAGCACAGATACGCAGTATTTT